These 7 T cell receptor beta chains share one sample of origin, sequenced in a study of blood T cell repertoires in COVID-19 (TCRdb year 2020). Receptor libraries were prepared by the immunoSEQ multiplex PCR assay. The clones in this table, taken by TCRdb from immuneACCESS, are in-frame only. Not every clone is retained; where verified, under half of the shortfall comes from an unresolved V gene, and the cause of the rest is unknown. This sample lists roughly 67,000 clones; over 85% were detected once. The ten largest clones represent 2.9% of the sample. The sample comprised peripheral blood. The receptor source for this set is a man aged 65-85 years with active COVID-19.

The rearrangement joins TRBV3-1 (or the pseudogene TRBV3-2) to TRBJ1-1; TRBD1 matches 10 bases. The CDR3 sequence is 14 residues long. The V and J ends lost 4 bases and 4 bases, in that order; junction bases with no gene match: 3. Germline V gene lookup returns CDR1 LGHDT and CDR2 YNNKEL (reference sequence). CDR3 bases: TGTGCCAGCAGCCGCGGACAGGGGGGCACTGAAGCTTTCTTT. Amino acids: CASSRGQGGTEAFF.

In the case of this clone: One end of the junction fails to match germline, which may point to a read error. This rearrangement joins TRBV11-2 to TRBJ2-1, with 12 bases identical to TRBD2. The CDR3 loop spans 19 amino acids. Germline assignment: CDR1 SGHAT and CDR2 FQNNGV. The CDR3: CASSLDWTSGVSSYNEQFF. As DNA, the CDR3 is TGTGCCAGCAGCCTAGACTGGACTAGCGGGGTGAGCTCCTACAATGAGCAGTTCTTC.

This clone has a single count. The rearrangement joins TRBV3-1 (or the pseudogene TRBV3-2) to TRBJ1-4; a possible D gene is TRBD1 (5 bases). The CDR3 is 16 amino acids. The V end was cut by 1 base, the J end by 3 bases, with 12 bases between. Germline-derived CDR1 and CDR2 are LGHDT and YNNKEL (reference sequence). The CDR3 DNA reads as TGTGCCAGCAGCCAAGCCCGGGTAGGGGCTAATGAAAAACTGTTTTTT. Its protein product is CASSQARVGANEKLFF.

The chain joins TRBV6-5 to TRBJ1-2; 10 nucleotides match TRBD1. V was clipped by 7 bases and J by 4 bases; unmatched bases: 3. The CDR3 extends over 13 amino acids. Germline V CDR1 and CDR2: MNHEY, SVGAGI. Here the CDR3 reads CASTRQGAYGYTF. CDR3 coding DNA: TGTGCCAGCACCCGACAGGGGGCCTATGGCTACACCTTC.

V gene TRBV7-3 combines with J gene TRBJ2-3; 9 bases match TRBD2. After removal of 5 bases from V and 6 bases from J, the junction contained 9 bases not matched to a gene. Germline loops: CDR1 SGHTA, CDR2 FQGTGA. The CDR3 runs 15 residues. The CDR3 here is CASSPLYTSGDTQYF. The CDR3 DNA reads as TGTGCCAGCAGCCCACTTTACACTAGCGGGGATACGCAGTATTTT.

The chain combines TRBV11-3 with TRBJ1-2; D is perhaps TRBD1 (6 bases). With 5 bases removed from V and 10 bases from J, the gap between germline ends came to 20 bases. The CDR3 length is 14 residues. CDR1 and CDR2 from the germline V gene are SGHNT and YENEEA. The CDR3 DNA reads TGTGCCAGCAGCCCAGGGCGAGGGGGGGGAGACTACACCTTC. Protein product: CASSPGRGGGDYTF.

The V and J genes are TRBV14 and TRBJ1-6; no reliable D call. The germline gives CDR1 SGHDN, CDR2 FVKESK. This CDR3 comprises 13 residues. The V end was cut by 4 bases, the J end by 4 bases, with 5 bases between. CDR3 sequence: CASSRAYNSPLHF. The CDR3 nucleotides are TGTGCCAGCAGCCGGGCTTATAATTCACCCCTCCACTTT.